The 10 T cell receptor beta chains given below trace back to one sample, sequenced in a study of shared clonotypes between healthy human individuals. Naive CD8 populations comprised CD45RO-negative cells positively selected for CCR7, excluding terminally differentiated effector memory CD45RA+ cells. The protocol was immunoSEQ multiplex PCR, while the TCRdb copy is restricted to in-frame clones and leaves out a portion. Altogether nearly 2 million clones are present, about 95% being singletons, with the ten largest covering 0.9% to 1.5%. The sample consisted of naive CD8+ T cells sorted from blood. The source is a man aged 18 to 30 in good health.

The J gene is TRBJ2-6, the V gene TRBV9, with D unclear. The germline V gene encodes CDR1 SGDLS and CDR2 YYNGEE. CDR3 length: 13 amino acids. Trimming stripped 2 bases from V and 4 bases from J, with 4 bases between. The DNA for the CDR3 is TGTGCCAGCAGCGTCCAGGGGGCCAACGTCCTGACTTTC. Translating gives CASSVQGANVLTF.

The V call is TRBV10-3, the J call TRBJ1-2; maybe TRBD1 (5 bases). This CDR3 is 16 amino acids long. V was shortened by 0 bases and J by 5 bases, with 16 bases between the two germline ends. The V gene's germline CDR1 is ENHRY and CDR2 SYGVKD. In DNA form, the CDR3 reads TGTGCCATCAGTGAGTCGGGGGTGCGGCAGGATTATGGCTACACCTTC. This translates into CAISESGVRQDYGYTF.

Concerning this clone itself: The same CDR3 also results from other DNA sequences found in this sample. The DNA for the CDR3 is TGTGCCAGCAGCTTAGGCGGGGCTAGCACAGATACGCAGTATTTT. Translating gives CASSLGGASTDTQYF. V and J are TRBV11-2 and TRBJ2-3; D may be TRBD2 (6 bases). Trimming removed 1 base at V and 0 bases at J, with 8 bases between. CDR1 and CDR2 (germline): SGHAT, FQNNGV. This CDR3 spans 15 amino acids. Variable domain in full (rest from reference TRBV11-2 and TRBJ2-3): EAGVAQSPRYKIIEKRQSVAFWCNPISGHATLYWYQQILGQGPKLLIQFQNNGVVDDSQLPKDRFSAERLKGVDSTLKIQPAKLEDSAVYLCASSLGGASTDTQYFGPGTRLTVL.

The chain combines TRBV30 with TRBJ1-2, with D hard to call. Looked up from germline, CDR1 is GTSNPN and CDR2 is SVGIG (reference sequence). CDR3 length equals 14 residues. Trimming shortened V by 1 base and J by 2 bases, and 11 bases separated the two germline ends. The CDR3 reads CAWSAGVGNYGYTF. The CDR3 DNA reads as TGTGCCTGGAGTGCCGGGGTGGGGAACTATGGCTACACCTTC. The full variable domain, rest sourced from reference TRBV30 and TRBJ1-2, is SQTIHQWPATLVQPVGSPLSLECTVEGTSNPNLYWYRQAAGRGLQLLFYSVGIGQISSEVPQNLSASRPQDRQFILSSKKLLLSDSGFYLCAWSAGVGNYGYTFGSGTRLTVV.

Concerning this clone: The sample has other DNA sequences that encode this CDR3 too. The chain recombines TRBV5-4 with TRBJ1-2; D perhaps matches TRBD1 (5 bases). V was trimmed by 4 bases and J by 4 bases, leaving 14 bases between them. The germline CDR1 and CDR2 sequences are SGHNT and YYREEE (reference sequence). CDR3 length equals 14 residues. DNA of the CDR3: TGTGCCAGCAGCCCACTGGACATTCCCTATGGCTACACCTTC. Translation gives CASSPLDIPYGYTF.

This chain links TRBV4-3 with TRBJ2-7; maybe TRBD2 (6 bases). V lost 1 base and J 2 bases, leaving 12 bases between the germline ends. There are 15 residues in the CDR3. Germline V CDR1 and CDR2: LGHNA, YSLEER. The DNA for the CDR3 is TGCGCCAGCAGCCAAGGGATACTAGCCGCCTACGAGCAGTACTTC. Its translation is CASSQGILAAYEQYF.

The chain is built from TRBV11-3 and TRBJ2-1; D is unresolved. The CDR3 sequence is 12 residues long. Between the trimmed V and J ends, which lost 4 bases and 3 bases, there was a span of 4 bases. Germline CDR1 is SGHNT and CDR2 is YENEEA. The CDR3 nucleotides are TGTGCCAGCAGCTCCAACTACAATGAGCAGTTCTTC. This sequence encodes CASSSNYNEQFF.

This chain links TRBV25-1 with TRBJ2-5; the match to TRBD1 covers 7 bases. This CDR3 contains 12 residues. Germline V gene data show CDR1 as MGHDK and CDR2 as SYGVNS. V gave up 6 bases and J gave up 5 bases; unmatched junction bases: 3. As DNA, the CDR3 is TGTGCCAGCAGAGGGGGCTTGGAGACCCAGTACTTC. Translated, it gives CASRGGLETQYF.

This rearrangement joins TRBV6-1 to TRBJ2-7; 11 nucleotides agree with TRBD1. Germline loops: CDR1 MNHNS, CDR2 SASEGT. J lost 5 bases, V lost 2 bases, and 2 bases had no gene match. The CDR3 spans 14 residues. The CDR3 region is CASSEPGQGDEQYF. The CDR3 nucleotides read TGTGCCAGCAGTGAACCGGGACAGGGGGACGAGCAGTACTTC.

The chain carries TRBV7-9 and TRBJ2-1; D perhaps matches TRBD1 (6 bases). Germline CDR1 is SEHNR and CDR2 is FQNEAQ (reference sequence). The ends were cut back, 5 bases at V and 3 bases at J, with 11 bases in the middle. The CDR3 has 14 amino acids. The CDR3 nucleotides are TGTGCCAGCAGCCCGTGGGACATCTACAATGAGCAGTTCTTC. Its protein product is CASSPWDIYNEQFF.